A selection of T cell receptor beta chains follows, all from one sample in a study of T cells after somatic rescue of genetic block. TCRdb's copy holds only in-frame clones and misses some; the assay was immunoSEQ multiplex PCR. Among tens of thousands of clones listed, around 96% were seen once. The source material was peripheral blood mononuclear cells (PBMCs). The receptors originated from a child under two years old. The CDR3 runs from the conserved cysteine through the conserved F or W. Each record gives: V gene, D gene, J gene, CDR3 protein, CDR3 DNA. A D gene is named only where the DNA matches it firmly.

TRBV7-9	TRBD1	TRBJ1-2	CASSLGQGYGYTF	TGTGCCAGCAGCTTAGGACAGGGCTATGGCTACACCTTC
TRBV28	NA	TRBJ1-5	CASTSYSNQPQHF	TGTGCCAGCACCAGTTATAGCAATCAGCCCCAGCATTTT
TRBV19	NA	TRBJ1-1	CASSISRGFISNTEAFF	TGTGCCAGTAGTATATCCAGGGGTTTTATCTCGAACACTGAAGCTTTCTTT
TRBV6-5	NA	TRBJ2-5	CASSRLAGETQYF	TGTGCCAGCAGTCGTCTAGCCGGGGAGACCCAGTACTTC
TRBV7-2	NA	TRBJ2-7	CASSLAGGSYEQYF	TGTGCCAGCAGCTTGGCCGGTGGTAGCTACGAGCAGTACTTC
TRBV5-1	TRBD2	TRBJ2-1	CASSFGLASYNEQFF	TGCGCCAGCAGCTTCGGACTAGCGTCCTACAATGAGCAGTTCTTC
TRBV6-5	TRBD1	TRBJ1-4	CASSYRGRDEKLFF	TGTGCCAGCAGTTACAGGGGGCGAGATGAAAAACTGTTTTTT
TRBV7-6	NA	TRBJ2-1	CASSWDSYNEQFF	TGTGCCAGCAGCTGGGACTCCTACAATGAGCAGTTCTTC
TRBV5-1	NA	TRBJ2-7	CASSLEAAYEQYF	TGCGCCAGCAGCTTGGAGGCAGCCTACGAGCAGTACTTC
TRBV6-5	TRBD1	TRBJ1-1	CASTGTGDTEAFF	TGTGCCAGCACGGGAACAGGGGACACTGAAGCTTTCTTT
TRBV10-2	NA	TRBJ1-2	CASSGVDGYTF	TGCGCCAGCAGTGGAGTGGATGGCTACACCTTC